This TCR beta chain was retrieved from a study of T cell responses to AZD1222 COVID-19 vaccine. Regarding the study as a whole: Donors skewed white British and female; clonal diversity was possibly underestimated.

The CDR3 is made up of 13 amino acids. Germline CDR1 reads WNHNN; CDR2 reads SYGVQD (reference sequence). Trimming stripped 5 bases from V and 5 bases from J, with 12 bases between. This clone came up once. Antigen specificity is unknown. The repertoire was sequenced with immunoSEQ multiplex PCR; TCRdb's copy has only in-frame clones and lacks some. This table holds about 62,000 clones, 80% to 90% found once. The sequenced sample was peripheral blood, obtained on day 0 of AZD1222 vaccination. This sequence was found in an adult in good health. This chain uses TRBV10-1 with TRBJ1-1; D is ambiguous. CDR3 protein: CASSQDTRTEAFF. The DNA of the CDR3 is TGCGCCAGCAGTCAAGACACTCGGACTGAAGCTTTCTTT.